This is a list of T cell receptor beta chains from one sample in a study of blood T cell repertoires in COVID-19. Sequencing was performed with immunoSEQ multiplex PCR; in TCRdb, only in-frame clones are kept and a portion is missing. Of some 90,000 clones in the sample, 65% to 85% are singletons; the top ten hold about 4.5%. The source material was peripheral blood. These receptors came from a man in his fifties or sixties with acute or convalescent COVID-19. Each CDR3 is given with its conserved first and last residue. A D gene is named only where the DNA matches it firmly. Size values are once, few and many counts, or a class for expanded clones, and some rows have none.

TRBV27	NA	NA	TRBJ2-7	CASSLLQGYNYEQYF	TGTGCCAGCAGTTTATTACAGGGATATAACTACGAGCAGTACTTC
TRBV7-8	NA	NA	TRBJ1-1	CASSSVWGGPTEAFF	TGTGCCAGCAGCTCCGTTTGGGGGGGCCCCACTGAAGCTTTCTTT
TRBV30	NA	NA	TRBJ1-5	CAWSNEAGGNQPQHF	TGTGCCTGGAGTAACGAAGCAGGGGGCAATCAGCCCCAGCATTTT
TRBV10-1	NA	NA	TRBJ1-1	CASSGGGRGGTEAFF	TGCGCCAGCAGTGGGGGAGGGAGAGGGGGCACTGAAGCTTTCTTT
TRBV7-2	TRBD1	few	TRBJ2-3	CASTSRTGASQYF	TGTGCCAGCACCTCCCGGACAGGAGCGAGCCAGTATTTT
TRBV14	NA	NA	TRBJ2-2	CASSHQNTGELFF	TGTGCCAGCAGTCATCAGAACACCGGGGAGCTGTTTTTT
TRBV7-8	NA	NA	TRBJ2-2	CASSFPNTGELFF	TGTGCCAGCAGCTTCCCAAACACCGGGGAGCTGTTTTTT
TRBV11-2	NA	NA	TRBJ1-2	CASTHLQGSYGYTF	TGTGCCAGCACCCATTTACAGGGCTCCTATGGCTACACCTTC
TRBV14	TRBD1	NA	TRBJ1-2	CASSRDRGFGYTF	TGTGCCAGCAGCCGGGACAGGGGTTTTGGCTACACCTTC
TRBV5-4	TRBD1	NA	TRBJ1-1	CASSLDLQGARRRAFF	TGTGCCAGCAGCTTGGACTTACAGGGGGCGCGGAGGAGAGCTTTCTTT
TRBV19	TRBD2	few	TRBJ2-7	CASRTIAGQQYF	TGTGCCAGTCGGACGATAGCGGGCCAGCAGTACTTC
TRBV10-3	NA	NA	TRBJ1-2	CAISERWEDGYTF	TGTGCCATCAGTGAACGGTGGGAGGATGGCTACACCTTC
TRBV15	TRBD1	NA	TRBJ2-7	CATSGGQGAVDEQYF	TGTGCCACCAGCGGCGGACAGGGGGCGGTCGACGAGCAGTACTTC
TRBV9	NA	NA	TRBJ2-7	CASSVAPGFGYEQYF	TGTGCCAGCAGCGTAGCTCCAGGGTTTGGCTACGAGCAGTACTTC
TRBV6-1	NA	NA	TRBJ2-3	CASSEAHRQRDTQYF	TGTGCCAGCAGTGAAGCGCATAGACAGAGGGATACGCAGTATTTT
TRBV6-1	NA	few	TRBJ1-2	CASSDREGEGYTF	TGTGCCAGCAGTGACAGGGAGGGCGAGGGCTACACCTTC
TRBV5-8	TRBD1	NA	TRBJ2-7	CASNLRDRAYEQYF	TGTGCCAGCAACCTCCGGGACAGGGCCTACGAGCAGTACTTC
TRBV7-2	NA	NA	TRBJ2-3	CASSLGGIRDTQYF	TGTGCCAGCAGCTTAGGCGGGATCCGGGATACGCAGTATTTT
TRBV19	TRBD2	NA	TRBJ2-2	CASSIPTRYLAGAGELFF	TGTGCCAGTAGTATACCGACTAGGTACCTAGCGGGAGCCGGGGAGCTGTTTTTT
TRBV19	TRBD1	once	TRBJ1-3	CASSPQGQGVYGNTIYF	TGTGCCAGTAGTCCCCAGGGACAGGGGGTCTACGGAAACACCATATATTTT
TRBV29-1	TRBD1	NA	TRBJ2-7	CSVGDRVNEQYF	TGCAGCGTTGGGGACAGGGTAAACGAGCAGTACTTC
TRBV9	TRBD1	NA	TRBJ1-6	CASSSGQMINSPLHF	TGTGCCAGCAGCTCGGGACAGATGATAAATTCACCCCTCCACTTT
TRBV21-1	NA	once	TRBJ2-3	CASSKEKRAGGSDTQYF	TGTGCCAGCAGCAAAGAAAAGCGCGCGGGGGGGTCAGATACGCAGTATTTT
TRBV7-9	TRBD2	NA	TRBJ2-7	CASSPDPGTRKTLLWEQYF	TGTGCCAGCAGCCCTGACCCCGGGACTAGAAAGACTCTGCTCTGGGAGCAGTACTTC
TRBV21-1	NA	NA	TRBJ1-2	CASSNLGYTF	TGTGCCAGCAGCAACTTGGGCTACACCTTC
TRBV3-1/TRBV3-2	TRBD1	few	TRBJ2-3	CASSRQGTLPDTQYF	TGTGCCAGCAGCCGACAGGGAACCTTGCCAGATACGCAGTATTTT
TRBV10-3	NA	NA	TRBJ2-2	CAISVTGGDTGELFF	TGTGCCATCAGTGTTACAGGGGGGGACACCGGGGAGCTGTTTTTT
TRBV11-2	TRBD1	medium-sized	TRBJ2-2	CASSSSDRGSGELFF	TGTGCCAGCAGCTCCTCGGACAGGGGGTCCGGGGAGCTGTTTTTT
TRBV19	NA	NA	TRBJ1-2	CASSPDPGQRNYGYTF	TGTGCCAGTAGTCCCGACCCCGGACAGAGAAACTATGGCTACACCTTC
TRBV29-1	TRBD1	NA	TRBJ1-2	CSAKGGTASINTF	TGCAGCGCCAAAGGCGGGACAGCGTCTATCAACACCTTC
TRBV2	TRBD1	once	TRBJ1-4	CASQTTGATNEKLFF	TGTGCCAGCCAGACTACAGGGGCGACTAATGAAAAACTGTTTTTT
TRBV28	NA	NA	TRBJ1-3	CASSPGQSLGNTIYF	TGTGCCAGCAGCCCCGGACAGTCCCTCGGAAACACCATATATTTT
TRBV27	NA	NA	TRBJ1-5	CASSLSIAGWEPQHF	TGTGCCAGCAGTTTATCGATCGCGGGGTGGGAGCCCCAGCATTTT
TRBV5-4	TRBD1	NA	TRBJ2-2	CASSFGQGITGELFF	TGTGCCAGCAGCTTCGGACAGGGGATCACCGGGGAGCTGTTTTTT
TRBV6-5	NA	NA	TRBJ1-2	CASSYVTSSGVGYTF	TGTGCCAGCAGTTACGTAACTTCCTCAGGGGTTGGCTACACCTTC
TRBV5-1	TRBD1	once	TRBJ2-6	CASSPGQSSGANVLTF	TGCGCCAGCAGCCCGGGACAGAGCTCTGGGGCCAACGTCCTGACTTTC
TRBV20-1	TRBD1	NA	TRBJ2-7	CSASGGHEQYF	TGCAGTGCCTCAGGGGGCCACGAGCAGTACTTC
TRBV19	TRBD2	NA	TRBJ2-2	CASSMDGRRNTGELFF	TGTGCCAGTAGTATGGACGGGAGGAGGAACACCGGGGAGCTGTTTTTT
TRBV5-1	TRBD2	once	TRBJ2-1	CASRSLAGDYNEQFF	TGCGCCAGCAGATCACTAGCGGGAGACTACAATGAGCAGTTCTTC
TRBV5-4	NA	NA	TRBJ2-5	CASSTGLTRETQYF	TGTGCCAGCAGCACCGGACTCACCAGGGAGACCCAGTACTTC
TRBV5-1	TRBD2	NA	TRBJ2-5	CASSISGSGETQYF	TGCGCCAGCAGCATTAGCGGGAGTGGAGAGACCCAGTACTTC
TRBV5-4	TRBD2	NA	TRBJ2-2	CASSFFAGEGTGELFF	TGTGCCAGCAGCTTCTTTGCGGGAGAGGGGACCGGGGAGCTGTTTTTT
TRBV2	NA	NA	TRBJ1-2	CASSASETNYGYTF	TGTGCCAGCAGTGCTAGCGAAACTAACTATGGCTACACCTTC
TRBV4-3	NA	NA	TRBJ2-7	CASSQDRRGSYEQYF	TGCGCCAGCAGCCAAGATCGACGGGGATCCTACGAGCAGTACTTC
TRBV1	NA	NA	TRBJ1-4	CTSSQDLVVYRVLCEKLFF	TGCACCAGCAGCCAAGACTTAGTTGTGTACAGGGTGCTTTGCGAAAAACTGTTTTTT
TRBV16	TRBD1	NA	TRBJ1-2	CASSQSTGDYGYTF	TGTGCCAGCAGCCAATCTACAGGGGACTATGGCTACACCTTC
TRBV19	NA	NA	TRBJ1-2	CASSMGGIAYGYTF	TGTGCCAGTAGTATGGGGGGGATTGCCTATGGCTACACCTTC
TRBV7-3	NA	NA	TRBJ1-1	CASSKGGERNTEAFF	TGTGCCAGCAGCAAAGGGGGGGAGCGGAACACTGAAGCTTTCTTT
TRBV2	TRBD1	NA	TRBJ1-5	CASSAGGSNQPQHF	TGTGCCAGCAGCGCAGGGGGAAGCAATCAGCCCCAGCATTTT
TRBV10-3	NA	NA	TRBJ1-2	CAIRVMSGGEYGYTF	TGTGCCATCAGGGTAATGTCAGGAGGGGAGTATGGCTACACCTTC
TRBV6-1	NA	NA	TRBJ1-1	CASSENWERDMNTEAFF	TGTGCCAGCAGTGAAAATTGGGAGCGGGACATGAACACTGAAGCTTTCTTT
TRBV18	TRBD2	NA	TRBJ2-3	CASSLAGGNTDTQYF	TGTGCCAGCTCCCTAGCGGGGGGCAACACAGATACGCAGTATTTT
TRBV9	NA	NA	TRBJ2-1	CASSAGGLAAYNEQFF	TGTGCCAGCAGCGCCGGGGGGCTAGCGGCTTACAATGAGCAGTTCTTC
TRBV10-3	TRBD2	NA	TRBJ2-7	CAITETSGTYEQYF	TGTGCCATCACGGAGACTAGCGGTACCTACGAGCAGTACTTC
TRBV5-5	NA	NA	TRBJ1-2	CASSWSGDYGYTF	TGTGCCAGCAGCTGGTCGGGGGACTATGGCTACACCTTC
TRBV28	NA	NA	TRBJ1-4	CASSLTPGGASEKLFF	TGTGCCAGCAGTTTAACTCCTGGGGGCGCGAGCGAAAAACTGTTTTTT
TRBV29-1	TRBD1	NA	TRBJ1-2	CSARGQGYGYTF	TGCAGCGCAAGAGGACAGGGGTATGGCTACACCTTC
TRBV10-3	NA	NA	TRBJ2-5	CATGVGETQYF	TGTGCCACGGGAGTCGGCGAGACCCAGTACTTC
TRBV4-3	NA	NA	TRBJ2-7	CASSQDGTYEQYF	TGCGCCAGCAGCCAAGACGGTACCTACGAGCAGTACTTC
TRBV29-1	TRBD1	NA	TRBJ1-1	CSVLGQAVEAFF	TGCAGCGTTCTAGGACAGGCGGTTGAAGCTTTCTTT